The rows below give T cell receptor beta chains drawn from one sample of a study of shared clonotypes between healthy human individuals. This table comes from immunoSEQ multiplex PCR, and its TCRdb copy is limited to in-frame clones, with some not included. In the table there are more than 2 million clones, over 85% of which are singletons. Sequences were obtained from naive CD4+ T cells sorted from blood. The receptors originated from a man between 18 and 35 years old in good health. Both conserved end residues are part of each CDR3. The D gene is left open where the match is weak. Not every row has a clone size; where given, it reads once, few, many or a size class.

clone size | J gene | V gene | D gene | CDR3 DNA | CDR3 protein
NA | TRBJ1-6 | TRBV27 | NA | TGTGCCAGCAGTTTAGGGGGGGCAGGTTTTTATAATTCACCCCTCCACTTT | CASSLGGAGFYNSPLHF
once | TRBJ1-1 | TRBV10-3 | NA | TGTGCCATCAGTGAGAATTCGGCGGGAAGCACTGAAGCTTTCTTT | CAISENSAGSTEAFF
few | TRBJ2-7 | TRBV10-3 | NA | TGTGCCATCAGTGAGTGGGACTCCGAGGGGGGTTACGAGCAGTACTTC | CAISEWDSEGGYEQYF
NA | TRBJ1-1 | TRBV7-2 | NA | TGTGCCAGCAGCTTGCCCTTGACCACCCAGAGGGTAGCTTTCTTT | CASSLPLTTQRVAFF
NA | TRBJ2-7 | TRBV10-2 | NA | TGCGCCAGCACCCTAGCTTCTAAATCCTACGAGCAGTACTTC | CASTLASKSYEQYF
NA | TRBJ1-3 | TRBV4-3 | NA | TGCGCCAGCAGCCAAGAGGGGGGGGACACCATATATTTT | CASSQEGGDTIYF
NA | TRBJ1-5 | TRBV28 | NA | TGTGCCAGCAGCCCTCCCGGACAGTTCTATCAGCCCCAGCATTTT | CASSPPGQFYQPQHF
NA | TRBJ1-4 | TRBV30 | NA | TGTGCCTGGAGTAGACAGGAAAATGAAAAACTGTTTTTT | CAWSRQENEKLFF
NA | TRBJ2-7 | TRBV6-5 | NA | TGTGCCAGCAGATCCACAGGGAGCGAGCAGTACTTC | CASRSTGSEQYF
once | TRBJ2-1 | TRBV25-1 | TRBD2 | TGTGCCAGCCGCGGGACTAGCGGGAGAATTGATGAGCAGTTCTTC | CASRGTSGRIDEQFF
NA | TRBJ1-6 | TRBV27 | NA | TGTGCCAGCAGGGGGACGGTGATCTATAATTCACCCCTCCACTTT | CASRGTVIYNSPLHF
NA | TRBJ2-7 | TRBV5-1 | TRBD1 | TGCGCCAGCAGCTTGGAGCAGGGGGCCTCCTACGAGCAGTACTTC | CASSLEQGASYEQYF